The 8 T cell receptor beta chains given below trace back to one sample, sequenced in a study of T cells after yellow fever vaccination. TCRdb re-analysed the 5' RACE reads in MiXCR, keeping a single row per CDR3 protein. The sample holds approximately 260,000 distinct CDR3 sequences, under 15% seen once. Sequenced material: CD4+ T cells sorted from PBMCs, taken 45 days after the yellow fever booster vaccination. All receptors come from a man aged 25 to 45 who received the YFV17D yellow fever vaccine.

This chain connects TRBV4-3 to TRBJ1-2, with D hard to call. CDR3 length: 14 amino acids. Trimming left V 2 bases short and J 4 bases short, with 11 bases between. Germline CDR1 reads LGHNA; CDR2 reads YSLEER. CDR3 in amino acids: CASSQPGEVYGYTF. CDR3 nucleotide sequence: TGCGCCAGCAGCCAACCAGGCGAGGTCTATGGCTACACCTTC.

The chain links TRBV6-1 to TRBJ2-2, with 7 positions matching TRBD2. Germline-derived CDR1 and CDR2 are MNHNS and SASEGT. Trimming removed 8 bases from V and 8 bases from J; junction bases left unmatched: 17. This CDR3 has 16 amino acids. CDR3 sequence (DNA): TGTGCCAGCCGAAGACCCGGGACTATTAAGGCTGGGGAGCTGTTTTTT. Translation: CASRRPGTIKAGELFF.

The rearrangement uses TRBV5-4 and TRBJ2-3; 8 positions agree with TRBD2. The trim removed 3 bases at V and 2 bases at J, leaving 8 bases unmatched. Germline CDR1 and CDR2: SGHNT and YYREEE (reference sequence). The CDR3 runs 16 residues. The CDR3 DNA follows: TGTGCCAGCAGCTCTACGACTAGCGCCTTCACAGATACGCAGTATTTT. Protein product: CASSSTTSAFTDTQYF.

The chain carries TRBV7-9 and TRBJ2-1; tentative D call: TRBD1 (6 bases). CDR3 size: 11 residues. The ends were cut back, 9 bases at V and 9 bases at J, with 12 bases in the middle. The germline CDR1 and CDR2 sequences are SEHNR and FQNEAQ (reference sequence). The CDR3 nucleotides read TGTGCCAGAAGTACAGGGACTGAGCAGTTCTTC. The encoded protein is CARSTGTEQFF.

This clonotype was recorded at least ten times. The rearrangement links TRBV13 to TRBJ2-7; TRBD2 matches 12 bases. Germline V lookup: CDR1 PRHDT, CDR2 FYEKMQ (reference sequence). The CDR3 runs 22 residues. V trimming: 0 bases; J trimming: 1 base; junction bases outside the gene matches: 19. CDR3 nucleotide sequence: TGTGCCAGCAGCTTAGGTGAGGGATGGCTAGCGGGAGGGCCATTACTTTCCTACGAGCAGTACTTC. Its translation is CASSLGEGWLAGGPLLSYEQYF.

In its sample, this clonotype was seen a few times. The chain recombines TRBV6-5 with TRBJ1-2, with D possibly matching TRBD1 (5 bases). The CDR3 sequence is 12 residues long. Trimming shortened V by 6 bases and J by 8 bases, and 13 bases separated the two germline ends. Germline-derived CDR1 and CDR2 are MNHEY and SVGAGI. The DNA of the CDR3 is TGTGCCAGCAGGGATTTGGGGGGGGGCTACACCTTC. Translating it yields CASRDLGGGYTF.

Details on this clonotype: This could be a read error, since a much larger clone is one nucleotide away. The CDR3 loop is CSVEDQGTGEEKLFF. The CDR3 nucleotides are TGCAGCGTTGAAGACCAGGGGACAGGGGAGGAAAAACTGTTTTTT. This chain connects TRBV29-1 to TRBJ1-4, with 10 bases fitting TRBD1. The germline gives CDR1 SQVTM, CDR2 ANQGSEA. Trimming took 0 bases from V and 8 from J; bases not matched to a gene: 6. The CDR3 runs 15 residues.

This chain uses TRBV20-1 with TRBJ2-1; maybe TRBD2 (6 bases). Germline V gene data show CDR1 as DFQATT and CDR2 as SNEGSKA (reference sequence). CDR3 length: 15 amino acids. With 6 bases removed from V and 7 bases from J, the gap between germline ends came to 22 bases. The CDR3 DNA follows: TGCAGTGCGAATCAAAGACTAGGAATCAGGAATGAGCAGTTCTTC. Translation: CSANQRLGIRNEQFF.